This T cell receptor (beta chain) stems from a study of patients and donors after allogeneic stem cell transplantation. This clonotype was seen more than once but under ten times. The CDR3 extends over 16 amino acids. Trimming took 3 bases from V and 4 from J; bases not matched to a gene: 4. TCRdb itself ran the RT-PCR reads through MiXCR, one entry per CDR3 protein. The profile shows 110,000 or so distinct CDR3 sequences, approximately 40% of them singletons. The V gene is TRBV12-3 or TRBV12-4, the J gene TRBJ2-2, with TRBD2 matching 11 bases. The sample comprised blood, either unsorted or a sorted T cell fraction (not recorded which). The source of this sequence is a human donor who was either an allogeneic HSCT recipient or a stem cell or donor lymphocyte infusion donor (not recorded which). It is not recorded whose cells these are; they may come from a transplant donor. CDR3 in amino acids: CASSFYSGRGTGELFF. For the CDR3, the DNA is TGTGCCAGCAGTTTTTATAGCGGGAGGGGCACCGGGGAGCTGTTTTTT.